These 21 T cell receptor beta chains originate from one sample sequenced in a study of T cells in Graves' hyperthyroidism and ophthalmopathy (dated by TCRdb to 2018 to 2020). The library came from multiplex PCR. TCRdb shows the sequencer as Illumina HiSeq 2000. Amplification of TCR beta CDR3 regions was carried out from RNA transcripts. The TCR CDR3 was subjected to a first round of RT-PCR using the HTBI primer set and the Qiagen OneStep RT-PCR kit. In TCRdb, the public reads were trimmed at Q25 with fastp and aligned with MiXCR, with productive beta chains retained. Rows matching on CDR3 protein sequence are summarized as one entry with the most common DNA and genes. Here the sample has approximately 370,000 distinct CDR3 sequences; 17% occur a single time. In total, the top ten clones hold 30% to 35% of the sample. The sequencing sample was made of blood. These receptors all come from a woman in her 30s with Graves' hyperthyroidism that later progressed to Graves' ophthalmopathy.

This clonotype was observed at least ten times. This chain connects TRBV3-1 to TRBJ1-1; tentatively, D is TRBD1 (6 bases). V lost 1 base to trimming and J lost 6 bases, with 9 bases between them. Germline-derived CDR1 and CDR2 are LGHDT and YNNKEL (reference sequence). CDR3 size: 13 residues. Written as DNA, the CDR3 is TGTGCCAGCAGCCAAGCCGGGACATCTGAAGCTTTCTTT. It codes for CASSQAGTSEAFF.

At least ten counts were recorded for this clonotype. The rearrangement links TRBV6-1 to TRBJ2-7, with 7 bases matching TRBD2. V shed 3 bases and J 3 bases; nucleotides not matched to a gene: 5. The CDR3 is 14 amino acids. Germline CDR1 and CDR2: MNHNS and SASEGT. CDR3 loop: CASSESGLNYEQYF. In nucleotides, the CDR3 is TGTGCCAGCAGTGAGTCGGGACTAAACTACGAGCAGTACTTC.

The chain combines TRBV4-1 with TRBJ2-1; a possible D gene is TRBD1 (6 bases). This CDR3 contains 17 residues. Trimming cost V 2 bases and J 1 base, with 15 bases left between them. CDR1 MGHRA and CDR2 YSYEKL come from the germline V gene. The DNA of the CDR3 is TGCGCCAGCAGCCAATCGGAAGGGGGTACGTCCTACAATGAGCAGTTCTTC. Residues: CASSQSEGGTSYNEQFF.

The chain joins TRBV19 to TRBJ1-5; TRBD1 matches 9 bases. CDR1 is LNHDA and CDR2 is SQIVND in the germline V gene (reference sequence). This CDR3 contains 13 residues. For the CDR3, the DNA is TGTGCTAGCGAACAGGGGGCAAGACAGCCCCAGCATTTT. Its protein product is CASEQGARQPQHF.

As to this clonotype: Given a much more abundant clone one base away, this may be a read error. The chain combines TRBV2 with TRBJ2-4, with D perhaps assigned TRBD1 or TRBD2 (5 bases each). This CDR3 contains 14 residues. Trimming removed 4 bases at V and 8 bases at J, with 15 bases between. The germline gives CDR1 SNHLY, CDR2 FYNNEI. The CDR3 sequence: CASSVRDRRDIQYF. The CDR3 region has the DNA TGTGCCAGCAGTGTTAGGGACCGCCGCGACATTCAGTACTTC.

Ten or more counts support this clonotype. The rearrangement joins TRBV5-1 to TRBJ1-2; D is possibly TRBD1 (6 bases). CDR1 is SGHRS and CDR2 is YFSETQ in the germline V gene. The CDR3 runs 13 residues. With 0 bases removed from V and 8 bases from J, the gap between germline ends came to 11 bases. CDR3 nucleotides: TGCGCCAGCAGCTTGGCCCCAACAGGGGGCTACACCTTC. Encoded protein: CASSLAPTGGYTF.

This clonotype was counted many times. The V and J genes are TRBV27 and TRBJ2-7, with D possibly matching TRBD1 (8 bases). Germline V gene lookup returns CDR1 MNHEY and CDR2 SMNVEV (reference sequence). Trimming took 4 bases from V and 1 from J, leaving 17 bases between them. This CDR3 is built from 16 residues. CDR3: CASSSPDREGSYEQYF. The DNA for the CDR3 is TGTGCCAGCAGTTCTCCGGACAGGGAGGGTTCCTACGAGCAGTACTTC.

The table lists this clonotype with many counts. V usage is TRBV10-3 and J usage is TRBJ2-1; 7 bases fit TRBD2. V shed 5 bases and J 6 bases; nucleotides not matched to a gene: 16. CDR1 is ENHRY and CDR2 is SYGVKD in the germline V gene. The CDR3 extends over 17 amino acids. The CDR3 loop is CAISQTLTPRERNEQFF. Written as DNA, the CDR3 is TGTGCCATCAGTCAGACCTTGACACCGCGGGAGCGCAATGAGCAGTTCTTC.

This clonotype has a count of ten or more. The V gene is TRBV3-1, the J gene TRBJ2-2; D could derive from TRBD1 or TRBD2 (5 bases each). This CDR3 has 12 residues. V was cut by 6 bases and J by 4 bases, with 6 bases left in between. Germline loops: CDR1 LGHDT, CDR2 YNNKEL (reference sequence). CDR3: CASSGTTGELFF. For the CDR3, the DNA is TGTGCCAGCAGTGGGACCACCGGGGAGCTGTTTTTT.

The rearrangement links TRBV7-9 to TRBJ2-5, with TRBD1 as a possible D gene (6 bases). CDR1 and CDR2 from the germline V gene are SEHNR and FQNEAQ (reference sequence). This CDR3 comprises 16 residues. The germline V and J ends were trimmed by 5 bases and 4 bases, with 20 bases remaining between them. The chain's CDR3 is CASSPALQGYLETQYF. CDR3 sequence (DNA): TGTGCCAGCAGCCCCGCCCTACAGGGTTATTTAGAGACCCAGTACTTC.

This clonotype was counted at least ten times. The J gene is TRBJ2-2, the V gene TRBV27, with D unclear. The germline gives CDR1 MNHEY, CDR2 SMNVEV (reference sequence). CDR3 size: 14 residues. The germline V and J ends were trimmed by 2 bases and 6 bases, with 10 bases remaining between them. CDR3 loop: CASSLRQVAGELFF. The CDR3 nucleotides read TGTGCCAGCAGTTTACGGCAGGTGGCCGGGGAGCTGTTTTTT.

The V call is TRBV6-1, the J call TRBJ2-1; TRBD1 aligns across 9 bases. From germline, CDR1 is MNHNS and CDR2 SASEGT. The CDR3 totals 14 residues. V trimming: 7 bases; J trimming: 10 bases; junction bases outside the gene matches: 11. Here the CDR3 reads CASIRDRAIVEQFF. CDR3 in DNA: TGTGCCAGCATCCGGGACAGGGCCATTGTGGAGCAGTTCTTC.

This clonotype was counted only a few times. A much bigger clone sits one base away, suggesting this may be a read error. The chain uses TRBV2 and TRBJ1-5; 8 nucleotides match TRBD1. CDR3 length equals 15 residues. Germline V gene sequence: CDR1 SNHLY, CDR2 FYNNEI. After removal of 8 bases from V and 5 bases from J, the junction contained 11 bases not matched to a gene. In DNA form, the CDR3 reads TGTGCCAGCCAACTCGGACAGGGTGATCATCAGCCCCAGCATTTT. It specifies CASQLGQGDHQPQHF.

This clonotype was picked up a small number of times. The chain uses TRBV6-1 and TRBJ2-7, with 12 bases that match TRBD2. V was pared by 7 bases and J by 0 bases, with 13 bases of the junction left unmatched. CDR3 length equals 18 residues. Germline V gene lookup returns CDR1 MNHNS and CDR2 SASEGT. The CDR3 sequence is CASTFTSGGLTSSYEQYF. DNA for the CDR3: TGTGCCAGCACATTTACTAGCGGGGGGCTTACAAGCTCCTACGAGCAGTACTTC.

The sample holds many counts of this clonotype. The rearrangement uses TRBV11-2 and TRBJ2-7; D may be TRBD1 (5 bases). Trimming cost V 5 bases and J 2 bases, with 10 bases left between them. Germline V gene lookup returns CDR1 SGHAT and CDR2 FQNNGV. The CDR3 has 13 residues. The CDR3 nucleotides read TGTGCCAGCAGCCGGGCAGGGACCTACGAGCAGTACTTC. Translation: CASSRAGTYEQYF.

The V gene is TRBV27, the J gene TRBJ2-1; 7 bases agree with TRBD2. V lost 4 bases, J lost 4 bases, and 7 bases stayed unmatched. CDR1 and CDR2 (germline): MNHEY, SMNVEV (reference sequence). The CDR3 consists of 15 residues. CDR3 nucleotide sequence: TGTGCCAGCAGTTCGGCTAGCGGAGCTTACAATGAGCAGTTCTTC. Amino acid sequence: CASSSASGAYNEQFF.

This clonotype was seen at least ten times. The genes are TRBV7-9 and TRBJ2-1; D remains ambiguous. The CDR3 extends over 13 amino acids. CDR1 SEHNR and CDR2 FQNEAQ come from the germline V gene (reference sequence). Trimming took 5 bases from V and 8 from J, leaving 13 bases between them. The CDR3 nucleotides read TGTGCCAGCAGCCCAGAGCTAGGGCATGAGCAGTTCTTC. Its translation is CASSPELGHEQFF.

Ten or more counts support this clonotype. V and J are TRBV3-1 and TRBJ1-4; a weak D match, TRBD1 (5 bases). This CDR3 is built from 14 residues. Trimming removed 2 bases from V and 5 bases from J, with 9 bases in between. Germline V gene sequence: CDR1 LGHDT, CDR2 YNNKEL (reference sequence). CDR3 region: CASSQPGRNEKLFF. The CDR3 DNA reads TGTGCCAGCAGCCAACCGGGACGAAATGAAAAACTGTTTTTT. Together with reference TRBV3-1 and TRBJ1-4, the CDR3 gives the full variable domain: DTAVSQTPKYLVTQMGNDKSIKCEQNLGHDTMYWYKQDSKKFLKIMFSYNNKELIINETVPNRFSPKSPDKAHLNLHINSLELGDSAVYFCASSQPGRNEKLFFGSGTQLSVL.

In the case of this clonotype: Germline and junction disagree at one end, which may indicate a read error. The gene calls are TRBV18 and TRBJ2-5; D tentatively reads TRBD1 or TRBD2 (5 bases each). In germline, CDR1 is KGHSH, CDR2 LQKENI. This CDR3 is 13 amino acids long. This chain's CDR3 is CASSTEDGGSGDF. In DNA, the CDR3 is TGTGCCAGCTCAACCGAGGATGGGGGAAGTGGAGACTTC.

V and J are TRBV18 and TRBJ2-7, with D hard to call. The germline CDR1 and CDR2 sequences are KGHSH and LQKENI. V dropped 6 bases and J dropped 3 bases, with 6 bases sitting between them. This CDR3 is 11 amino acids long. The CDR3 spells CASSGVYEQYF. The CDR3 DNA reads TGTGCCAGCTCGGGTGTCTACGAGCAGTACTTC.

This clonotype was detected only a few times. The chain links TRBV3-1 to TRBJ2-2, with D possibly TRBD2 on 5 matching bases. The CDR3 extends over 17 amino acids. V dropped 4 bases and J dropped 4 bases, with 19 bases sitting between them. Germline CDR1 and CDR2: LGHDT and YNNKEL (reference sequence). The CDR3: CASSLSAGGFATGELFF. CDR3 DNA: TGTGCCAGCAGCCTCTCGGCAGGAGGTTTTGCCACCGGGGAGCTGTTTTTT. Combining the CDR3 with reference TRBV3-1 and TRBJ2-2 gives the whole variable domain DTAVSQTPKYLVTQMGNDKSIKCEQNLGHDTMYWYKQDSKKFLKIMFSYNNKELIINETVPNRFSPKSPDKAHLNLHINSLELGDSAVYFCASSLSAGGFATGELFFGEGSRLTVL.